Following are 9 T cell receptor beta chains from one sample sequenced in a study of spatial heterogeneity in lung cancer. One entry per CDR3 protein results from TCRdb running MiXCR on the 5' RACE reads. The repertoire has approximately 50,000 distinct CDR3 sequences, under 8% of them found once; the top ten carry 35%. Time point noted: blood at routine non-recurrence follow-up after resection. No cells were sorted before sequencing. The whole RNA sequenced was extracted from tumor, nontumor lung or frozen PBMC. The sequences come from PBMCs, collected at follow-up. These receptor sequences come from a female donor with early-stage non-small cell lung cancer.

The table lists this clonotype with many counts. The CDR3 spells CATNAHHEDTGELFF. As DNA, the CDR3 is TGTGCCACCAACGCCCATCATGAGGACACCGGGGAGCTGTTTTTT. The rearrangement links TRBV15 to TRBJ2-2, with D uncertain. Trimming removed 7 bases at V and 3 bases at J, with 15 bases between. The germline CDR1 and CDR2 sequences are LNHNV and YYDKDF (reference sequence). The CDR3 sequence is 15 residues long.

The chain couples TRBV7-9 to TRBJ1-1; 7 nucleotides match TRBD1. The V segment lost 5 bases and the J segment 7 bases; nucleotides outside the gene matches: 1. The CDR3 totals 11 residues. Germline CDR1 SEHNR, CDR2 FQNEAQ (reference sequence). The CDR3, as DNA: TGTGCCAGCAGCCGGACAGGTGAAGCTTTCTTT. This encodes CASSRTGEAFF.

This clonotype was counted between two and nine times. The chain combines TRBV6-6 with TRBJ1-6; D remains ambiguous. The ends were cut back, 5 bases at V and 14 bases at J, with 16 bases in the middle. This CDR3 contains 13 residues. CDR1 is MNHNY, CDR2 SVGAGI, per germline (reference sequence). This CDR3 reads CASSLRTEGTLHF. The CDR3 DNA reads TGTGCCAGCAGTCTCCGGACCGAGGGAACCCTCCACTTT.

Regarding this clonotype: One end of the junction does not line up with germline, which may come from a read error. This chain connects TRBV5-1 to TRBJ1-2; 9 bases align to TRBD1. This CDR3 contains 13 residues. In germline, CDR1 is SGHRS, CDR2 YFSETQ. The CDR3 sequence: CASSLDRGERYTF. The CDR3 DNA reads as TGCGCCAGCAGTTTGGACAGGGGAGAGCGCTACACCTTC.

The CDR3 nucleotides are TGCGCCAGCAGCTTGAGGGGGCTGGGCACAGATACGCAGTATTTT. Its protein product is CASSLRGLGTDTQYF. This sequence joins TRBV5-1 and TRBJ2-3; 7 positions agree with TRBD1. V was clipped by 1 base and J by 1 base; unmatched bases: 3. Germline CDR1 is SGHRS and CDR2 is YFSETQ. CDR3 length equals 15 residues.

This clonotype occurred a few times. V and J are TRBV5-1 and TRBJ2-5; the D call may be TRBD1 or TRBD2 (5 bases each). CDR1 and CDR2 from the germline V gene are SGHRS and YFSETQ. The CDR3 runs to 15 residues. Trimming took 4 bases from V and 3 from J, leaving 16 bases between them. The CDR3 DNA sequence: TGCGCCAGCAGCCCTCTAGGGACGGCGGAAGAGACCCAGTACTTC. Protein: CASSPLGTAEETQYF.

This rearrangement joins TRBV20-1 to TRBJ2-3; 7 bases match TRBD1. After removal of 6 bases from V and 11 bases from J, the junction contained 11 bases not matched to a gene. Germline CDR1 and CDR2: DFQATT and SNEGSKA (reference sequence). There are 12 residues in the CDR3. In nucleotides, the CDR3 is TGCAGTGCCCGAGGGGGCCCCGAGGGGCAGTATTTT. As protein: CSARGGPEGQYF.

This clonotype was seen at least ten times. V and J are TRBV5-1 and TRBJ2-2; TRBD1 aligns across 8 bases. V was clipped by 4 bases and J by 0 bases; unmatched bases: 2. This CDR3 comprises 15 residues. Per germline, CDR1 SGHRS and CDR2 YFSETQ. The CDR3 DNA sequence: TGCGCCAGCAGCCAGGACAGGGCGAACACCGGGGAGCTGTTTTTT. Protein product: CASSQDRANTGELFF.

The chain links TRBV7-2 to TRBJ2-5, with a possible D match to TRBD1 (5 bases). Germline values: CDR1 SGHTA, CDR2 FQGNSA. The CDR3 consists of 14 residues. V was shortened by 3 bases and J by 3 bases, with 11 bases between the two germline ends. The CDR3 DNA follows: TGTGCCAGCAGCTTCGGACAAATGAAAGAGACCCAGTACTTC. Translating it yields CASSFGQMKETQYF. Full variable domain (missing parts from reference TRBV7-2 and TRBJ2-5): GAGVSQSPSNKVTEKGKDVELRCDPISGHTALYWYRQSLGQGLEFLIYFQGNSAPDKSGLPSDRFSAERTGGSVSTLTIQRTQQEDSAVYLCASSFGQMKETQYFGPGTRLLVL.